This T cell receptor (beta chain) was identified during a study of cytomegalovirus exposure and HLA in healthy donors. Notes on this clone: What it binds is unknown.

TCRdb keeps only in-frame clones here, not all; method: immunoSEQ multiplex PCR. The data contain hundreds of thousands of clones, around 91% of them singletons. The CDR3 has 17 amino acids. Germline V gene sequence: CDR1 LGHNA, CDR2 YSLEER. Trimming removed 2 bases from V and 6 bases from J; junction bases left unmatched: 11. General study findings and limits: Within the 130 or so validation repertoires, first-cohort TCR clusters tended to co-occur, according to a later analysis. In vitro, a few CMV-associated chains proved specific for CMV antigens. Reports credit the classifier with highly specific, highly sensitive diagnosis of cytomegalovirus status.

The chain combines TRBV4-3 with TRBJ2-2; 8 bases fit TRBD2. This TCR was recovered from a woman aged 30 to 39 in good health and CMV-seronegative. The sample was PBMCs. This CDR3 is CASSQIFREGRAGELFF. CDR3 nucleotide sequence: TGCGCCAGCAGCCAAATTTTTCGGGAGGGGAGAGCCGGGGAGCTGTTTTTT.